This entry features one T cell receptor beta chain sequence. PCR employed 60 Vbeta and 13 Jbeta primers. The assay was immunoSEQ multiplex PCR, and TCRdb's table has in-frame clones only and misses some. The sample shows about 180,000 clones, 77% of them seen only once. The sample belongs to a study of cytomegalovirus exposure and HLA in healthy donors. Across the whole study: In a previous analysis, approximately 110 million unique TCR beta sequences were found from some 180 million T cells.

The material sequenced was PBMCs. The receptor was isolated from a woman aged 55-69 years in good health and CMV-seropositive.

The CDR3, as DNA: TGTGCCAGCAGCTTACTCGGCGGGAGTGCCGGGGAGCTGTTTTTT. Amino acids: CASSLLGGSAGELFF. The gene calls are TRBV11-2 and TRBJ2-2, with 7 nucleotides matching TRBD2. Per germline, CDR1 SGHAT and CDR2 FQNNGV. J lost 6 bases, V lost 2 bases, and 6 bases had no gene match. This CDR3 has 15 amino acids.